This T cell receptor beta chain was recovered during a study of blood T cells in healthy people across ages. For this clonotype: Antigen specificity is unknown.

Findings of the study overall: Diversity was higher, and naive CD4+ cells more numerous, in long-lived donors than in aged donors.

Germline CDR1 reads DFQATT; CDR2 reads SNEGSKA (reference sequence). This CDR3 has 17 amino acids. Losses at the gene ends were 6 bases for V and 8 bases for J; bases not matched to a gene: 16. Together with a sample-barcoded 5' primer, a J-beta primer mix was included in a second PCR lasting 7 to 11 cycles. Via MiXCR, TCRdb re-called the 5' RACE reads, giving one row per CDR3 protein. Among some 1.4 million distinct CDR3 sequences, roughly 40% were seen once, and the ten largest hold 7.9%. The receptor's source is a young woman in good health. The V and J genes are TRBV20-1 and TRBJ2-1, with TRBD2 matching over 13 bases. Sequenced sample: blood. In DNA, the CDR3 is TGCAGTGCCGCTGACCCTCGGACTAGCGGGAGCTTCGATGAGCAGTTCTTC. Its translation: CSAADPRTSGSFDEQFF.